Listed here are 27 T cell receptor beta chains from one sample, sequenced in a study of blood T cells in healthy people across ages. A J-beta primer mix and a sample-barcoded 5' primer were used in a second PCR of roughly 7 to 12 cycles. TCRdb re-analysed the 5' RACE reads in MiXCR, keeping a single row per CDR3 protein. The data show about 670,000 distinct CDR3 sequences, under 65% seen once. Source material: blood. The receptors were sampled from a woman of 80 years or more in good health.

To note about this clonotype: A read error may explain this, as a much larger clone is one base away. The V and J genes are TRBV6-1 and TRBJ1-6; 9 bases agree with TRBD1. The germline V gene has CDR1 MNHNS and CDR2 SASEGT. This CDR3 contains 19 residues. With V trimmed by 8 bases and J by 0 bases, 14 bases remained unmatched. The chain's CDR3 is CASGRTGATLSSYNSPLHF. Written as DNA, the CDR3 is TGTGCCAGCGGAAGGACAGGGGCAACTTTAAGCTCCTATAATTCACCCCTCCACTTT.

This clonotype was observed a handful of times. The chain recombines TRBV9 with TRBJ2-7, with 10 bases fitting TRBD2. The CDR3 spans 15 residues. The germline gives CDR1 SGDLS, CDR2 YYNGEE. The junction had 9 bases not matched to a gene; V was cut back by 4 bases and J by 5 bases. The DNA of the CDR3 is TGTGCCAGCAGCCCCTACAAAGCGGGAGGGGACGAGCAGTACTTC. Protein sequence: CASSPYKAGGDEQYF.

This rearrangement joins TRBV4-2 to TRBJ1-5; perhaps TRBD1 as D (5 bases). The CDR3 runs to 17 residues. The germline V gene has CDR1 LGHNA and CDR2 YNFKEQ. The V gene lost 0 bases and the J gene lost 0 bases, with 12 bases spanning the gap. The CDR3 protein is CASSQDQLQVSNQPQHF. In DNA form, the CDR3 reads TGTGCCAGCAGCCAAGATCAGCTACAGGTTAGCAATCAGCCCCAGCATTTT.

The chain combines TRBV18 with TRBJ2-7; 7 bases are shared with TRBD1. From germline, CDR1 is KGHSH and CDR2 LQKENI. The trim removed 4 bases at V and 0 bases at J, leaving 6 bases unmatched. The CDR3 is 15 amino acids. This CDR3 is CASSLSGTDSYEQYF. The CDR3 region has the DNA TGTGCCAGCTCACTCTCCGGGACAGACTCCTACGAGCAGTACTTC.

This clonotype was counted only a few times. The chain couples TRBV6-5 to TRBJ1-1; D unresolved. Trimming took 5 bases from V and 0 from J, leaving 7 bases between them. The germline gives CDR1 MNHEY, CDR2 SVGAGI. CDR3 size: 13 residues. The CDR3 loop is CASSDGVNTEAFF. The CDR3 bases are TGTGCCAGCAGTGACGGGGTGAACACTGAAGCTTTCTTT.

In this sample, this clonotype turned up many times. The chain carries TRBV14 and TRBJ2-1, with D uncertain. CDR1 and CDR2 (germline): SGHDN, FVKESK. The V end was cut by 1 base, the J end by 4 bases, with 11 bases between. The CDR3 is made up of 15 amino acids. CDR3 coding DNA: TGTGCCAGCAGCCAAGGACCGGCAGATTACAATGAGCAGTTCTTC. Amino acids: CASSQGPADYNEQFF.

This clonotype was observed a single time. A much larger clone differs from this one at a single base, so this may be a read error. The chain recombines TRBV7-2 with TRBJ2-1; the D gene is possibly TRBD1 (6 bases). Trimming took off 0 bases at V and 4 bases at J, with 16 bases between the two ends. This CDR3 has 17 amino acids. Germline loops: CDR1 SGHTA, CDR2 FQGNSA. The CDR3: CASSLADSPYPYNEQFF. CDR3 DNA: TGTGCCAGCAGCTTAGCGGACAGTCCGTACCCTTACAATGAGCAGTTCTTC. Combining the CDR3 with reference TRBV7-2 and TRBJ2-1 gives the whole variable domain GAGVSQSPSNKVTEKGKDVELRCDPISGHTALYWYRQSLGQGLEFLIYFQGNSAPDKSGLPSDRFSAERTGGSVSTLTIQRTQQEDSAVYLCASSLADSPYPYNEQFFGPGTRLTVL.

The genes are TRBV12-3 or TRBV12-4 and TRBJ1-2; a possible D gene is TRBD1 (6 bases). V lost 1 base to trimming and J lost 2 bases, with 11 bases between them. This CDR3 is 15 amino acids long. The CDR3 region is CASSLDRATNYGYTF. CDR3 DNA sequence: TGTGCCAGCAGTTTAGACAGGGCGACCAACTATGGCTACACCTTC.

This clonotype was seen at least ten times. The J gene is TRBJ2-1, the V gene TRBV3-1; TRBD2 agrees at 14 bases. This CDR3 is built from 15 residues. After removal of 3 bases from V and 7 bases from J, the junction contained 2 bases not matched to a gene. Germline V gene data show CDR1 as LGHDT and CDR2 as YNNKEL (reference sequence). The CDR3 coding sequence is TGTGCCAGCAGCCAGGGGACTAGCGGGAGAAATGAGCAGTTCTTC. Encoded protein: CASSQGTSGRNEQFF.

V and J are TRBV7-9 and TRBJ2-5; D call uncertain. The CDR3 consists of 14 residues. The V gene's germline CDR1 is SEHNR and CDR2 FQNEAQ (reference sequence). The ends were cut back, 1 base at V and 9 bases at J, with 15 bases in the middle. DNA for the CDR3: TGTGCCAGCAGCTTAGATGACGACCCGAGGCCCCAGTACTTC. This codes for CASSLDDDPRPQYF.

This clonotype was observed many times. This sequence joins TRBV5-5 and TRBJ1-2, with TRBD1 as a possible D gene (5 bases). Per the germline V gene, CDR1 is SGHKS and CDR2 is YYEKEE (reference sequence). Trimming stripped 1 base from V and 4 bases from J, with 14 bases between. The CDR3 covers 15 residues. The CDR3 bases are TGTGCCAGCAGCTTGATGAGTGGGGCGATCTATGGCTACACCTTC. Protein sequence: CASSLMSGAIYGYTF.

This clonotype was picked up many times. The rearrangement links TRBV7-3 to TRBJ2-5; TRBD1 or TRBD2 may be the D gene (5 bases each). Germline CDR1 is SGHTA and CDR2 is FQGTGA. With 1 base removed from V and 0 bases from J, the gap between germline ends came to 9 bases. The CDR3 sequence is 15 residues long. CDR3 bases: TGTGCCAGCAGCTTAAAAGGGGAGTACCAAGAGACCCAGTACTTC. Its translation is CASSLKGEYQETQYF.

Remarks on this clonotype: A much larger clone lies a single base off, so this may be a read error. V gene TRBV27 combines with J gene TRBJ2-1; 7 positions match TRBD1. CDR1 and CDR2 (germline): MNHEY, SMNVEV (reference sequence). The CDR3 is 14 amino acids. With 5 bases clipped from V and 9 bases from J, the junction kept 10 bases outside the gene matches. DNA of the CDR3: TGTGCCAGCAGTGACCGACAGTGGGACAGTGAGCAGTTCTTC. Amino acids: CASSDRQWDSEQFF.

On this clonotype: One base away lies a much larger clone, so this may be a sequencing read error. The rearrangement links TRBV2 to TRBJ2-1, with unresolved D. V was clipped by 8 bases and J by 10 bases, with 15 bases between them. Germline CDR1 is SNHLY and CDR2 is FYNNEI. CDR3 size: 12 residues. CDR3 residues: CASVAEVWEQFF. CDR3 in DNA: TGTGCCAGCGTCGCCGAAGTGTGGGAGCAGTTCTTC.

This clonotype was counted ten times or more. V is TRBV18 and J is TRBJ2-1; D is perhaps TRBD2 (5 bases). The CDR3 totals 15 residues. V lost 6 bases to trimming and J lost 4 bases, with 16 bases between them. The germline V gene encodes CDR1 KGHSH and CDR2 LQKENI. CDR3 protein: CASSRESGSYNEQFF. Here the CDR3 DNA reads TGTGCCAGCTCCCGGGAAAGCGGTTCATACAATGAGCAGTTCTTC.

This clonotype has ten or more counts. The rearrangement links TRBV29-1 to TRBJ2-5; no reliable D call. V dropped 5 bases and J dropped 2 bases, with 9 bases sitting between them. Germline lookup yields CDR1 SQVTM and CDR2 ANQGSEA. The CDR3 extends over 12 amino acids. CDR3 nucleotide sequence: TGCAGCGTTATTAGCTCACAAGAGACCCAGTACTTC. Translated: CSVISSQETQYF.

The J gene is TRBJ2-1, the V gene TRBV12-3 or TRBV12-4; D remains ambiguous. This CDR3 region has 11 residues. V shed 5 bases and J shed 9 bases, with 8 bases lying between them. In DNA, the CDR3 is TGTGCCAGCAGTGGTGAGTGTGAGCAGTTCTTC. This codes for CASSGECEQFF.

In its sample, this clonotype was seen once. The chain has TRBV7-9 and TRBJ2-5; 9 nucleotides match TRBD2. After removal of 2 bases from V and 4 bases from J, the junction contained 11 bases not matched to a gene. This CDR3 contains 17 residues. Germline V gene data show CDR1 as SEHNR and CDR2 as FQNEAQ (reference sequence). The CDR3 nucleotides are TGTGCCAGCAGCTTACCTAGCGGGGCAACATTAAGAGAGACCCAGTACTTC. Amino acid sequence: CASSLPSGATLRETQYF.

On this clonotype: This may be a read error: a much more frequent sequence differs by one nucleotide. The chain uses TRBV24-1 and TRBJ2-3, with D tentatively TRBD2 (6 bases). V lost 9 bases and J 5 bases, leaving 20 bases between the germline ends. CDR1 is KGHDR, CDR2 SFDVKD, per germline. The CDR3 runs 15 residues. The CDR3 bases are TGTGCCACCGGCGGGACGTGGGGGGACCGAGATACGCAGTATTTT. Amino acids: CATGGTWGDRDTQYF.

About this clonotype: A read error may account for a junction end that differs from germline. The chain combines TRBV3-1 with TRBJ2-7; D possibly matches TRBD1 or TRBD2 (5 bases each). Germline CDR1 is LGHDT and CDR2 is YNNKEL (reference sequence). CDR3 length equals 14 residues. The CDR3 DNA reads as TGTGCCGGCAGCCAGGGTCCGCAGGGAGCCGTGCAGTACTTC. Residues: CAGSQGPQGAVQYF.

This clonotype came up many times. The V and J genes are TRBV5-1 and TRBJ2-1; 12 bases map to TRBD2. In germline, CDR1 is SGHRS, CDR2 YFSETQ. V was clipped by 3 bases and J by 1 base; unmatched bases: 5. This CDR3 region has 17 residues. The DNA for the CDR3 is TGCGCCAGCAGCTGGGGACTAGCGGGCCAATCCTACAATGAGCAGTTCTTC. It codes for CASSWGLAGQSYNEQFF.

In regard to this clonotype: A read error may be the cause here, since a much bigger clone is one base away. The CDR3 loop reads CATGGGGSSYNEQFF. Here the CDR3 DNA reads TGTGCCACCGGTGGGGGCGGGAGCTCCTACAATGAGCAGTTCTTC. The chain joins TRBV24-1 to TRBJ2-1; a weak D match, TRBD2 (7 bases). The V end lost 9 bases, the J end lost 0 bases, and 14 bases lay between the germline ends. The CDR3 runs to 15 residues. Germline CDR1 is KGHDR and CDR2 is SFDVKD.

With regard to this clonotype: The germline gene is not matched at one end of the junction; a read error may be the cause. This sequence joins TRBV9 and TRBJ2-5; a possible D gene is TRBD1 (5 bases). The J call may not be correct, given that the DNA end is closer to TRBJ2-7. The CDR3 totals 15 residues. Per the germline V gene, CDR1 is SGDLS and CDR2 is YYNGEE. The CDR3 nucleotides are TGTACCAGCAGCGTAGACGACGGACAATATTACGAGCAGTACTTC. The encoded protein is CTSSVDDGQYYEQYF.

The rearrangement joins TRBV9 to TRBJ2-2; D gene unclear. The length of the CDR3 is 15 residues. The germline V and J ends were trimmed by 4 bases and 4 bases, with 14 bases remaining between them. Germline CDR1 reads SGDLS; CDR2 reads YYNGEE. The CDR3 loop reads CASSPAPSPTGELFF. The CDR3 coding sequence is TGTGCCAGCAGCCCTGCTCCTTCCCCCACCGGGGAGCTGTTTTTT.

The V call is TRBV29-1, the J call TRBJ2-5; tentative D call: TRBD2 (5 bases). CDR3 size: 11 residues. CDR1 and CDR2 from the germline V gene are SQVTM and ANQGSEA. Trimming cost V 8 bases and J 4 bases, with 11 bases left between them. DNA for the CDR3: TGCAGCATCGGGGTAGGAGAGACCCAGTACTTC. Its translation: CSIGVGETQYF.

CDR3 in DNA: TGTGCCAGCAGCCAAGATAATCTAGCTGGCGAGCAGTACTTC. This translates into CASSQDNLAGEQYF. The chain links TRBV4-2 to TRBJ2-5; a weak D match, TRBD2 (5 bases). Judging by the DNA end, TRBJ2-7 fits better; the J call may be wrong. The length of the CDR3 is 14 residues. Germline V gene data show CDR1 as LGHNA and CDR2 as YNFKEQ.

The chain recombines TRBV12-3 or TRBV12-4 with TRBJ2-6; 7 positions agree with TRBD1. The V gene end was trimmed by 7 bases and the J gene end by 0 bases; junction bases not matched to a gene: 9. The CDR3 is 17 amino acids. The CDR3 protein is CASISGTESSGANVLTF. The DNA of the CDR3 is TGTGCCAGCATTTCCGGGACAGAAAGCTCTGGGGCCAACGTCCTGACTTTC.